The clone carrying this TCR beta chain was counted between two and nine times. Its cognate antigen is unknown. Authors of the study amplified TCR beta CDR3 regions from RNA transcripts. Using the HTBI primer set, a first-round RT-PCR was run on the TCR CDR3. From the multiplex PCR reads, TCRdb called clonotypes with MiXCR, one entry per CDR3 protein. The sample has some 560,000 distinct CDR3 sequences; around 13% are singletons. This CDR3 region has 16 residues. CDR1 and CDR2 from the germline V gene are GTSNPN and SVGIG (reference sequence). Trimming took off 0 bases at V and 4 bases at J, with 16 bases between the two ends. The source of the sample is a study of T cells in Graves' hyperthyroidism and ophthalmopathy. The study's findings and limits: Within blood appeared most thyroid clonotypes that had expanded above 0.001.

Patients aged 18 to 65 had newly diagnosed hyperthyroidism that had lasted under 2 months. Patients were excluded because of uncontrolled infection, other autoimmune disease, pregnancy or lactation. The sequenced sample consisted of blood. V usage is TRBV30 and J usage is TRBJ2-1; D might be TRBD2 (6 bases). The clonotype was recovered from a woman between 40 and 55 years old with Graves' hyperthyroidism. Written as DNA, the CDR3 is TGTGCCTGGAGTGTAGGGATTAGCGGACATTACAATGAGCAGTTCTTC. It specifies CAWSVGISGHYNEQFF.